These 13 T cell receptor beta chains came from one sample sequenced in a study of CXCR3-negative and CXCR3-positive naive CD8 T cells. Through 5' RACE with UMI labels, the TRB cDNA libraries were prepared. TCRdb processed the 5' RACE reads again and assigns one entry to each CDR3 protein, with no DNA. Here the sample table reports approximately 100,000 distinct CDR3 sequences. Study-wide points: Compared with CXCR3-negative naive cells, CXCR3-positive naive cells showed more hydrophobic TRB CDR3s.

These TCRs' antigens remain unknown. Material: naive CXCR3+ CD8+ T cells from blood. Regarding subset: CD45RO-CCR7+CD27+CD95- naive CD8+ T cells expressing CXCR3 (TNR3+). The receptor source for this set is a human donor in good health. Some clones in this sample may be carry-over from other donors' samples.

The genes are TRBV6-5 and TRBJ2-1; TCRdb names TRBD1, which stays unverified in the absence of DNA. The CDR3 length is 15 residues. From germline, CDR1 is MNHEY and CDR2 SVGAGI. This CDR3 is CASSYRQGFYNEQFF.

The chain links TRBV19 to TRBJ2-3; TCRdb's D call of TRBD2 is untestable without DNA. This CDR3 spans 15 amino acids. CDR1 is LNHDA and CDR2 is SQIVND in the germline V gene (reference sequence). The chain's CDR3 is CASSIGGRSTDTQYF. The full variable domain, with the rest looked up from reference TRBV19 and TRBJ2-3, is DGGITQSPKYLFRKEGQNVTLSCEQNLNHDAMYWYRQDPGQGLRLIYYSQIVNDFQKGDIAEGYSVSREKKESFPLTVTSAQKNPTAFYLCASSIGGRSTDTQYFGPGTRLTVL.

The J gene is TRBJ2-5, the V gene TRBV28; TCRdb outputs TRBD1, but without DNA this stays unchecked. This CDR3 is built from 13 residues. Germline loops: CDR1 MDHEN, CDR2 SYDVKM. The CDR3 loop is CASSPQGQETQYF.

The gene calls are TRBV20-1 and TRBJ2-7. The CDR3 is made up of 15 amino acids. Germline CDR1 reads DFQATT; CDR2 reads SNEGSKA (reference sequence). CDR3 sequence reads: CSVRGLAASSYEQYF.

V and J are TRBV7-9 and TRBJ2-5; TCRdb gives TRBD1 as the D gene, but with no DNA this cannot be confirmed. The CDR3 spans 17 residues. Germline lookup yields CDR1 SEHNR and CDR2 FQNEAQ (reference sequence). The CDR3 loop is CASSSLGQGALQETQYF.

CDR3: CASSFSTGGDFTDTQYF. The chain couples TRBV28 to TRBJ2-3; TCRdb's D call of TRBD2 is untestable without DNA. The CDR3 contains 17 residues. Germline V gene lookup returns CDR1 MDHEN and CDR2 SYDVKM. The full variable domain, in which reference TRBV28 and TRBJ2-3 provide the parts outside the CDR3, is DVKVTQSSRYLVKRTGEKVFLECVQDMDHENMFWYRQDPGLGLRLIYFSYDVKMKEKGDIPEGYSVSREKKERFSLILESASTNQTSMYLCASSFSTGGDFTDTQYFGPGTRLTVL.

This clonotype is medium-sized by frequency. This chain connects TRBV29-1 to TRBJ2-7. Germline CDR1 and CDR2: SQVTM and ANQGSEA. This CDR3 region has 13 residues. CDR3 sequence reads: CSVEFRGAYEQYF.

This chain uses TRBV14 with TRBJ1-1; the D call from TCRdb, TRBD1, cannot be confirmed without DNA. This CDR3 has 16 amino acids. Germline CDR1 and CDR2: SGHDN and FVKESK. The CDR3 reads CASSQEQGAMNTEAFF.

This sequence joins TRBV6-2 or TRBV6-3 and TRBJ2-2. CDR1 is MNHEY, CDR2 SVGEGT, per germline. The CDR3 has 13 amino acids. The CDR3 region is CASSQTETGELFF.

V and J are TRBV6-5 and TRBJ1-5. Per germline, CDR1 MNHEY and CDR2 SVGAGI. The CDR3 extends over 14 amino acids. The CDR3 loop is CASSYSGGNQPQHF.

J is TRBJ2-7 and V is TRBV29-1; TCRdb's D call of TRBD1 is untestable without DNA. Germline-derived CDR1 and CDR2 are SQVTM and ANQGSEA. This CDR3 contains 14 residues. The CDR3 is CSVGTGGPYYEQYF.

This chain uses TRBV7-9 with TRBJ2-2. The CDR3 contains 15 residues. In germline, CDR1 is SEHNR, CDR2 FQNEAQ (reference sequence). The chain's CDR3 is CASSLVTASTGELFF.

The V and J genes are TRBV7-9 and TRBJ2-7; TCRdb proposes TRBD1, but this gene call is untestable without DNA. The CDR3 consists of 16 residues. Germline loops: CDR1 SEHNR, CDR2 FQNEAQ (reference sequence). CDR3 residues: CASSPTTGRGSYEQYF.